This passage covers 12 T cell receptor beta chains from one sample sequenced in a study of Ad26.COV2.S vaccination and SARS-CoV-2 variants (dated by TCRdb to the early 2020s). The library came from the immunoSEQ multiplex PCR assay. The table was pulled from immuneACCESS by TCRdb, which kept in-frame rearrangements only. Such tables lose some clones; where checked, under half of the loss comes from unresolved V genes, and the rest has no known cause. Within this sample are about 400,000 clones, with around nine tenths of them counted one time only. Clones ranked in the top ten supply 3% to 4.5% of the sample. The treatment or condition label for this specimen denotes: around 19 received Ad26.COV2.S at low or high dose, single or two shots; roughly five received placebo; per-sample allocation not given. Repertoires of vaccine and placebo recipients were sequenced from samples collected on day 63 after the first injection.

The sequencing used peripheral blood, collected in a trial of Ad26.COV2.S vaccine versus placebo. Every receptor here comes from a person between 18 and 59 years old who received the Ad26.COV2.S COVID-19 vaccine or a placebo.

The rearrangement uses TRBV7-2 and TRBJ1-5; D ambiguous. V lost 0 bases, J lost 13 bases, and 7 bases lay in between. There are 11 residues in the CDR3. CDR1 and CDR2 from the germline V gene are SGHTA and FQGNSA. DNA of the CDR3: TGTGCCAGCAGCTTAGCGGGATATCAGCATTTT. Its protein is CASSLAGYQHF.

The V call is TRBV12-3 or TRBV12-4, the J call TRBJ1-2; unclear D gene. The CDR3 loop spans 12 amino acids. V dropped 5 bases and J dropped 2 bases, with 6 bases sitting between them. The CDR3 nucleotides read TGTGCCAGCAGTATCCTGAACTATGGCTACACCTTC. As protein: CASSILNYGYTF.

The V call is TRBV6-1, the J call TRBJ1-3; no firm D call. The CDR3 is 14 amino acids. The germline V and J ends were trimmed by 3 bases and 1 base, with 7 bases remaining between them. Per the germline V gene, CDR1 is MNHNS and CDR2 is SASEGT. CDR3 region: CASSEQDSGNTIYF. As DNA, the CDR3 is TGTGCCAGCAGTGAGCAGGATTCTGGAAACACCATATATTTT.

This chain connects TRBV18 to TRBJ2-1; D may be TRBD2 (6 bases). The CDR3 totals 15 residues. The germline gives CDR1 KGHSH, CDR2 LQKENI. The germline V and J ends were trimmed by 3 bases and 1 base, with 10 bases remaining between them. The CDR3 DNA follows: TGTGCCAGCTCACCGAGGGACTTTTCCTACAATGAGCAGTTCTTC. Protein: CASSPRDFSYNEQFF.

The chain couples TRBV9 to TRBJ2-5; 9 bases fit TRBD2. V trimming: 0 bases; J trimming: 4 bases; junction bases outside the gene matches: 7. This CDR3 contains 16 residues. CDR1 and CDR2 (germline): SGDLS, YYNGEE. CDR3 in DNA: TGTGCCAGCAGCGTAGGAGTAGCGGGGGAGTCAGAGACCCAGTACTTC. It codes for CASSVGVAGESETQYF.

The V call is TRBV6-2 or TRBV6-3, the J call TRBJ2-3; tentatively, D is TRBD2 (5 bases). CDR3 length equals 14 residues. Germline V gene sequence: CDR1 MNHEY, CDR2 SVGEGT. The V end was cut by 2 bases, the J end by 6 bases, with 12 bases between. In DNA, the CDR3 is TGTGCCAGCAGTTACAACCCAAGCGGTGATACGCAGTATTTT. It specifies CASSYNPSGDTQYF.

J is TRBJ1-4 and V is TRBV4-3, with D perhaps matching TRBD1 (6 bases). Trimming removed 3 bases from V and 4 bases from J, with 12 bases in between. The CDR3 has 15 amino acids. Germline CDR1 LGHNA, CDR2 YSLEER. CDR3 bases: TGCGCCAGCAGCCAGGGGGGGCGGAGTAATGAAAAACTGTTTTTT. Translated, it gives CASSQGGRSNEKLFF.

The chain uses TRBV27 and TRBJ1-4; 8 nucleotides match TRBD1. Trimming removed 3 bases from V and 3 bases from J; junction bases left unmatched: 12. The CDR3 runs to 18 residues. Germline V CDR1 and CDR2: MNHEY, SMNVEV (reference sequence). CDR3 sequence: CASSLAPNRGWSNEKLFF. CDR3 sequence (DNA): TGTGCCAGCAGTTTGGCGCCGAACAGGGGGTGGTCTAATGAAAAACTGTTTTTT.

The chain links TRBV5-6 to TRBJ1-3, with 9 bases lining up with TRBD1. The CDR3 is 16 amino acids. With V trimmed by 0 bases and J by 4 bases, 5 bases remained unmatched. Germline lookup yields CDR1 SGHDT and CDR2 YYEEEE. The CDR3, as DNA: TGTGCCAGCAGCTTGGTGGGACAGGGAAACGGAAACACCATATATTTT. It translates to CASSLVGQGNGNTIYF. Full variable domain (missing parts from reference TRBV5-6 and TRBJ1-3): DAGVTQSPTHLIKTRGQQVTLRCSPKSGHDTVSWYQQALGQGPQFIFQYYEEEERQRGNFPDRFSGHQFPNYSSELNVNALLLGDSALYLCASSLVGQGNGNTIYFGEGSWLTVV.

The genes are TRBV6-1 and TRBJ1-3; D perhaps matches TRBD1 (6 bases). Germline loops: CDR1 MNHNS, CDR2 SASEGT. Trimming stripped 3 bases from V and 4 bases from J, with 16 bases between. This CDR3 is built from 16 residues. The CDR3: CASSDVDRLSGNTIYF. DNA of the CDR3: TGTGCCAGCAGTGACGTTGACAGGTTGTCAGGAAACACCATATATTTT.

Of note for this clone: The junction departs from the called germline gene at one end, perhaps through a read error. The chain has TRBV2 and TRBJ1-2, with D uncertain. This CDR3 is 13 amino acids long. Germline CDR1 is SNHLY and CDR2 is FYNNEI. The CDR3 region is CASTENRVDGYTF. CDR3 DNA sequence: TGTGCCAGCACTGAAAACCGGGTAGATGGCTACACCTTC.

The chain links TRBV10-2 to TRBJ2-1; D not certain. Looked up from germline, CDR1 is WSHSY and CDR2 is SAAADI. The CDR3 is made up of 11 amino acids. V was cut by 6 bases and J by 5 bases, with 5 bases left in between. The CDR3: CASRNHNEQFF. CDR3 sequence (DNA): TGCGCCAGCAGAAATCACAATGAGCAGTTCTTC.